Shown below are 29 T cell receptor beta chains from a single sample sequenced in a study of blood T cell repertoires in COVID-19 (dated by TCRdb to about 2020). The library was produced with the immunoSEQ multiplex PCR assay. TCRdb limited this immuneACCESS table to in-frame rearrangements with V and J called. A share of clones is missing; checked studies link under half to unresolved V genes, and the rest is unexplained. This sample is represented by under 200,000 clones; around 87% of them were singletons. Jointly, the top ten make up over 0.85% of the sample. Sequencing was carried out using peripheral blood. All receptors derive from a man aged 18 to 35 with acute or convalescent COVID-19.

The rearrangement joins TRBV5-1 to TRBJ2-5; possible D gene TRBD1, 5 bases. V shed 4 bases and J shed 4 bases, with 17 bases lying between them. The CDR3 loop spans 15 amino acids. CDR1 is SGHRS and CDR2 is YFSETQ in the germline V gene. The CDR3 loop is CASSPGSGRGETQYF. In DNA form, the CDR3 reads TGCGCCAGCAGCCCTGGGTCAGGGCGAGGAGAGACCCAGTACTTC. Based on the CDR3 plus reference TRBV5-1 and TRBJ2-5, the full variable domain is KAGVTQTPRYLIKTRGQQVTLSCSPISGHRSVSWYQQTPGQGLQFLFEYFSETQRNKGNFPGRFSGRQFSNSRSEMNVSTLELGDSALYLCASSPGSGRGETQYFGPGTRLLVL.

The rearrangement joins TRBV18 to TRBJ2-6, with 9 bases that match TRBD1. The J segment lost 1 base and the V segment lost 5 bases, leaving 3 bases of the junction unmatched. The germline CDR1 and CDR2 sequences are KGHSH and LQKENI. The CDR3 extends over 16 amino acids. DNA for the CDR3: TGTGCCAGCTCATCGGACAGGGGTTCTGGGGCCAACGTCCTGACTTTC. This encodes CASSSDRGSGANVLTF.

The J gene is TRBJ1-5, the V gene TRBV2, with D perhaps matching TRBD1 (5 bases). CDR1 and CDR2 (germline): SNHLY, FYNNEI. Trimming pared 8 bases from V and 0 bases from J, leaving 11 bases between. This CDR3 contains 14 residues. The CDR3 region has the DNA TGTGCCAGCTTGGGGGGAAATAGCAATCAGCCCCAGCATTTT. This gives the protein CASLGGNSNQPQHF.

V and J are TRBV5-1 and TRBJ1-2, with D unclear. This CDR3 contains 13 residues. Germline V CDR1 and CDR2: SGHRS, YFSETQ. The V end was cut by 0 bases, the J end by 3 bases, with 6 bases between. The CDR3 is CASSLGVDYGYTF. The CDR3 DNA is TGCGCCAGCAGCTTGGGCGTCGACTATGGCTACACCTTC.

This clone showed up just once. The J gene is TRBJ1-6, the V gene TRBV25-1; 7 bases match TRBD1. The CDR3 is 17 amino acids. Germline trimming cut 1 base from V and 6 bases from J; bases unmatched to any gene: 9. Germline values: CDR1 MGHDK, CDR2 SYGVNS. The CDR3 region has the DNA TGTGCCAGCAGTGAATCCCTGACAGGGTCGGGTAATTCACCCCTCCACTTT. This translates into CASSESLTGSGNSPLHF.

The J gene is TRBJ1-2, the V gene TRBV7-9, with D maybe TRBD1 (6 bases). The CDR3 extends over 14 amino acids. Germline V gives CDR1 SEHNR, CDR2 FQNEAQ (reference sequence). With 2 bases removed from V and 2 bases from J, the gap between germline ends came to 9 bases. CDR3 residues: CASSLTGQNYGYTF. The CDR3 nucleotides are TGTGCCAGCAGCTTAACCGGACAGAACTATGGCTACACCTTC.

This clone was observed a handful of times. The chain couples TRBV2 to TRBJ2-7; D is ambiguous. CDR3 length: 12 residues. Germline CDR1 SNHLY, CDR2 FYNNEI. Trimming took off 5 bases at V and 3 bases at J, with 8 bases between the two ends. The CDR3 DNA reads as TGTGCCAGCAGTCTGCAGTACTACGAGCAGTACTTC. This translates into CASSLQYYEQYF.

V gene TRBV10-2 combines with J gene TRBJ2-1; a weak D match, TRBD1 (7 bases). The V gene lost 4 bases and the J gene lost 4 bases, with 14 bases spanning the gap. CDR3 length: 15 residues. The germline gives CDR1 WSHSY, CDR2 SAAADI. The CDR3 DNA reads as TGCGCCAGCAGTGGGAGGGGGCGGGAATACAATGAGCAGTTCTTC. This gives the protein CASSGRGREYNEQFF.

This chain uses TRBV7-3 with TRBJ2-3; the match to TRBD2 covers 11 bases. J lost 0 bases, V lost 3 bases, and 2 bases had no gene match. The CDR3 runs 16 residues. The germline V gene has CDR1 SGHTA and CDR2 FQGTGA. The CDR3 region is CASSLGTSGSTDTQYF. For the CDR3, the DNA is TGTGCCAGCAGCTTGGGGACTAGCGGAAGCACAGATACGCAGTATTTT.

V gene TRBV7-2 combines with J gene TRBJ1-5; D gene ambiguous. The germline V gene has CDR1 SGHTA and CDR2 FQGNSA. The V end lost 5 bases, the J end lost 6 bases, and 8 bases lay between the germline ends. CDR3 size: 12 residues. In DNA form, the CDR3 reads TGTGCCAGCAGCCGCCGGGGTCAGCCCCAGCATTTT. It codes for CASSRRGQPQHF.

The V and J genes are TRBV12-3 or TRBV12-4 and TRBJ1-2, with D perhaps TRBD1 (5 bases). The CDR3 sequence is 12 residues long. V lost 5 bases to trimming and J lost 7 bases, with 11 bases between them. The CDR3 reads CASSLWGGGYTF. As DNA, the CDR3 is TGTGCCAGCAGTCTTTGGGGGGGTGGCTACACCTTC.

The chain uses TRBV6-5 and TRBJ1-5, with 10 bases that match TRBD1. J lost 3 bases, V lost 4 bases, and 6 bases had no gene match. Germline-derived CDR1 and CDR2 are MNHEY and SVGAGI. The CDR3 extends over 16 amino acids. The CDR3 sequence: CASSSQGTGVNQPQHF. For the CDR3, the DNA is TGTGCCAGCAGTTCCCAGGGGACAGGGGTCAATCAGCCCCAGCATTTT.

V usage is TRBV9 and J usage is TRBJ2-1, with a tentative D call TRBD1 (6 bases). Germline CDR1 reads SGDLS; CDR2 reads YYNGEE. The length of the CDR3 is 16 residues. V was shortened by 2 bases and J by 2 bases, with 14 bases between the two germline ends. For the CDR3, the DNA is TGTGCCAGCAGCGTCTATTGGGCAGGGGCCTACAATGAGCAGTTCTTC. It translates to CASSVYWAGAYNEQFF.

CDR3 nucleotides: TGTGCCAGCAGCTACAAGTCAGATACGCAGTATTTT. Residues: CASSYKSDTQYF. The chain combines TRBV5-4 with TRBJ2-3; D gene ambiguous. This CDR3 has 12 residues. V lost 3 bases to trimming and J lost 4 bases, with 6 bases between them. Germline CDR1 and CDR2: SGHNT and YYREEE (reference sequence).

The gene calls are TRBV19 and TRBJ1-3; D is possibly TRBD1 (6 bases). The germline gives CDR1 LNHDA, CDR2 SQIVND (reference sequence). The CDR3 spans 15 residues. The CDR3 DNA sequence: TGTGCTTTGACCTGGCGGGGGGCTCGTGGAAACACCATATATTTT. Protein sequence: CALTWRGARGNTIYF.

J is TRBJ1-1 and V is TRBV7-9; TRBD1 aligns across 7 bases. After removal of 5 bases from V and 0 bases from J, the junction contained 9 bases not matched to a gene. Germline assignment: CDR1 SEHNR and CDR2 FQNEAQ (reference sequence). This CDR3 contains 16 residues. CDR3 nucleotides: TGTGCCAGCAGCCCTCAGGGGGGCCTCATGAACACTGAAGCTTTCTTT. As protein: CASSPQGGLMNTEAFF.

The V gene is TRBV30, the J gene TRBJ1-6; 9 nucleotides align to TRBD1. Germline CDR1 and CDR2: GTSNPN and SVGIG (reference sequence). The CDR3 extends over 15 amino acids. J lost 10 bases, V lost 4 bases, and 11 bases had no gene match. The DNA of the CDR3 is TGTGCCTGGACCGTCCCCGGGACAGGGAGATCACCCCTCCACTTT. This gives the protein CAWTVPGTGRSPLHF.

The chain recombines TRBV10-1 with TRBJ2-1, with 9 bases aligning to TRBD2. This CDR3 contains 17 residues. Trimming cost V 7 bases and J 6 bases; bases outside gene matches: 16. Germline V gives CDR1 WNHNN, CDR2 SYGVQD (reference sequence). CDR3 amino acids: CASTSGGSAGGLNEQFF. The CDR3 nucleotides read TGCGCCAGCACGAGTGGGGGTTCTGCGGGGGGGCTCAATGAGCAGTTCTTC.

V is TRBV6-1 and J is TRBJ2-7; D is uncertain. This CDR3 has 12 amino acids. Trimming shortened V by 2 bases and J by 4 bases, and 6 bases separated the two germline ends. Germline V CDR1 and CDR2: MNHNS, SASEGT. CDR3 region: CASSESRYEQYF. The CDR3 DNA reads TGTGCCAGCAGTGAATCCCGGTACGAGCAGTACTTC.

The chain links TRBV7-3 to TRBJ2-1; D is possibly TRBD2 (6 bases). Per the germline V gene, CDR1 is SGHTA and CDR2 is FQGTGA. Trimming pared 6 bases from V and 8 bases from J, leaving 17 bases between. The CDR3 runs to 14 residues. CDR3 DNA sequence: TGTGCCAGCAGTCGACTAGGGTTCTCCGATGAGCAGTTCTTC. Its translation: CASSRLGFSDEQFF. Drawing the rest from reference TRBV7-3 and TRBJ2-1, the complete variable domain is GAGVSQTPSNKVTEKGKYVELRCDPISGHTALYWYRQSLGQGPEFLIYFQGTGAADDSGLPNDRFFAVRPEGSVSTLKIQRTERGDSAVYLCASSRLGFSDEQFFGPGTRLTVL.

This chain connects TRBV5-6 to TRBJ1-6; 9 bases are a match to TRBD1. The V gene's germline CDR1 is SGHDT and CDR2 YYEEEE. The CDR3 is 14 amino acids. Germline trimming cut 2 bases from V and 12 bases from J; bases unmatched to any gene: 6. Here the CDR3 DNA reads TGTGCCAGCAGCTTATACAGGGGGCCGATACCCCTCCACTTT. It translates to CASSLYRGPIPLHF.

With regard to this clone: Distinct nucleotide sequences in the sample also encode this CDR3. V and J are TRBV19 and TRBJ1-1; TRBD1 is a possible D gene (6 bases). Trimming removed 3 bases from V and 0 bases from J, with 11 bases in between. Germline-derived CDR1 and CDR2 are LNHDA and SQIVND (reference sequence). This CDR3 comprises 15 residues. CDR3 sequence: CASSIQGNMNTEAFF. CDR3 bases: TGTGCCAGTAGTATCCAGGGGAACATGAACACTGAAGCTTTCTTT.

The chain joins TRBV30 to TRBJ1-2, with D unresolved. Germline loops: CDR1 GTSNPN, CDR2 SVGIG (reference sequence). Trimming stripped 0 bases from V and 4 bases from J, with 6 bases between. The CDR3 runs 12 residues. CDR3 coding DNA: TGTGCCTGGAGTGTAACATCCTATGGCTACACCTTC. Encoded protein: CAWSVTSYGYTF.

This chain links TRBV10-3 with TRBJ1-1, with D unresolved. The germline V gene encodes CDR1 ENHRY and CDR2 SYGVKD. Trimming stripped 0 bases from V and 1 base from J, with 12 bases between. The CDR3 totals 16 residues. The CDR3 sequence is CAISESGRQQNTEAFF. CDR3 coding DNA: TGTGCCATCAGTGAGTCTGGGCGACAACAGAACACTGAAGCTTTCTTT.

The rearrangement joins TRBV4-2 to TRBJ2-3; 12 bases fit TRBD2. The V segment lost 0 bases and the J segment 2 bases; nucleotides outside the gene matches: 6. The CDR3 spans 18 residues. The germline V gene encodes CDR1 LGHNA and CDR2 YNFKEQ. For the CDR3, the DNA is TGTGCCAGCAGCCAAGATCAGCTAGCGGGGGGGCTCACAGATACGCAGTATTTT. Protein product: CASSQDQLAGGLTDTQYF.

The chain links TRBV5-4 to TRBJ2-6, with D possibly matching TRBD1 (6 bases). Trimming pared 0 bases from V and 0 bases from J, leaving 10 bases between. The germline V gene encodes CDR1 SGHNT and CDR2 YYREEE (reference sequence). This CDR3 has 17 amino acids. CDR3 DNA sequence: TGTGCCAGCAGCTTGGGTTGGACAGCCTCTGGGGCCAACGTCCTGACTTTC. It translates to CASSLGWTASGANVLTF.

The chain carries TRBV9 and TRBJ1-5; D not certain. CDR1 and CDR2 (germline): SGDLS, YYNGEE. CDR3 size: 14 residues. The V end was cut by 0 bases, the J end by 2 bases, with 6 bases between. The CDR3 nucleotides read TGTGCCAGCAGCGTAGGGTCGGGCAATCAGCCCCAGCATTTT. Its protein product is CASSVGSGNQPQHF.

This chain links TRBV4-1 with TRBJ1-6, with unresolved D. V was trimmed by 2 bases and J by 9 bases, leaving 20 bases between them. CDR1 and CDR2 from the germline V gene are MGHRA and YSYEKL. The CDR3 totals 17 residues. The CDR3 bases are TGCGCCAGCAGCCAACAGGCCCCGGGCGGGTTGGCTTCACCCCTCCACTTT. It is translated as CASSQQAPGGLASPLHF.

The rearrangement uses TRBV11-2 and TRBJ1-3, with TRBD1 matching over 7 bases. The germline V gene encodes CDR1 SGHAT and CDR2 FQNNGV. The CDR3 totals 14 residues. The ends lost 2 bases at V and 3 bases at J; junction bases unmatched: 1. The CDR3 protein is CASSLQGVGNTIYF. CDR3 in DNA: TGTGCCAGCAGCTTACAGGGGGTTGGAAACACCATATATTTT.